A selection of T cell receptor beta chains follows, all from one sample in a study of blood T cells in healthy people across ages. From the 5' RACE reads, TCRdb called clonotypes with MiXCR, one entry per CDR3 protein. The sample has about 1.8 million distinct CDR3 sequences, about 50% seen once. Sequenced input: blood. Receptor source: a woman between 40 and 50 years old in good health. Each CDR3 is given with its conserved first and last residue. Fields, in order: J gene, D gene, V gene, clone size, CDR3 protein, CDR3 DNA. D genes are given only for firm matches. Expanded clones are given a class, and other clones once, few, many or no size at all.

>TRBJ2-5|.|TRBV29-1|few
CSVEVTLQETQYF
TGCAGCGTTGAAGTGACGCTCCAAGAGACCCAGTACTTC
>TRBJ2-5|TRBD2|TRBV7-2|.
CASRSSGAPDWTQYF
TGTGCCAGCAGGTCTAGCGGGGCCCCGGATTGGACCCAGTACTTC
>TRBJ2-7|.|TRBV20-1|.
CSASRPRDAYEQYF
TGCAGTGCTAGTCGGCCTCGCGATGCCTACGAGCAGTACTTC
>TRBJ2-1|.|TRBV7-2|.
CASTYGRGKGTFNEQFF
TGTGCCAGCACCTACGGCCGAGGGAAAGGGACTTTTAATGAGCAGTTCTTC
>TRBJ2-1|.|TRBV27|.
CASGGRIRDEQFF
TGTGCCAGCGGAGGACGAATTAGAGATGAGCAGTTCTTC
>TRBJ2-6|.|TRBV7-2|few
CASSLGATNVLTF
TGTGCCAGCAGCTTAGGGGCAACCAACGTCCTGACTTTC
>TRBJ2-3|.|TRBV7-2|.
CASSLDVFGGTQYF
TGTGCCAGCAGCTTAGACGTGTTCGGAGGTACGCAGTATTTT
>TRBJ2-4|TRBD2|TRBV29-1|few
CSVITSGGASSIQYF
TGCAGCGTGATAACTAGCGGGGGGGCCAGTAGCATTCAGTACTTC
>TRBJ1-4|.|TRBV4-2|.
CASSPQQAFEKLFF
TGTGCCAGCAGCCCGCAACAGGCGTTTGAAAAACTGTTTTTT
>TRBJ1-4|.|TRBV4-1|.
CASSRQGEPNEKLFF
TGCGCCAGCAGCCGACAAGGGGAGCCTAATGAAAAACTGTTTTTT
>TRBJ2-5|.|TRBV5-1|.
CASNFPGGRETQYF
TGCGCCAGCAACTTTCCGGGGGGCCGTGAGACCCAGTACTTC